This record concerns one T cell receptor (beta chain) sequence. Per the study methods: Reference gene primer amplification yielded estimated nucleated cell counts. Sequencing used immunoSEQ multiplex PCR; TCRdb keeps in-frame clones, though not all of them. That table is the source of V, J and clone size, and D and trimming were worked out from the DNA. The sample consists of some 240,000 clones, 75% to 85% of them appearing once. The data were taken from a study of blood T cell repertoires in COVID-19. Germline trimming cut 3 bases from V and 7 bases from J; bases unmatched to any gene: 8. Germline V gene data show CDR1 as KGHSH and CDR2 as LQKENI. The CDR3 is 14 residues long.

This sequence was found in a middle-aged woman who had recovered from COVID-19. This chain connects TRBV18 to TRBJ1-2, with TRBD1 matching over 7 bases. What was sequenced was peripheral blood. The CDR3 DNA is TGTGCCAGCTCACCGGAGGGGGCCTCCGGTGGCTACACCTTC. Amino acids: CASSPEGASGGYTF.